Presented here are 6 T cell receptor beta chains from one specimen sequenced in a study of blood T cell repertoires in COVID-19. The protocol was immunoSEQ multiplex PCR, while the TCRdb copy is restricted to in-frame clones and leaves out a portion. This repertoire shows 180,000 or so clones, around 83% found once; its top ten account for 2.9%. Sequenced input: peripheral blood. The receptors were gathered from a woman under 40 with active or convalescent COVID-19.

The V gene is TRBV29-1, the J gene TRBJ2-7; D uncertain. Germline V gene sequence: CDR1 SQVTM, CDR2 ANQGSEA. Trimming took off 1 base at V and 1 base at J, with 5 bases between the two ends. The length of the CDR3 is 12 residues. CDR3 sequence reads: CSVEVNSYEQYF. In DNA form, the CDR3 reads TGCAGCGTTGAAGTTAATTCCTACGAGCAGTACTTC.

The CDR3 spells CASSLTALETQYF. The CDR3 DNA reads as TGTGCCAGCAGTTTAACAGCATTGGAGACCCAGTACTTC. This chain connects TRBV12-3 or TRBV12-4 to TRBJ2-5; D is undetermined. This CDR3 has 13 residues. V was clipped by 2 bases and J by 5 bases, with 9 bases between them.

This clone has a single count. The CDR3 region has the DNA TGTGCCAGCTCACCGTCGATCCTAGCGGGAGTTGGGGCAGATACGCAGTATTTT. It encodes CASSPSILAGVGADTQYF. The chain couples TRBV18 to TRBJ2-3; 10 bases agree with TRBD2. Looked up from germline, CDR1 is KGHSH and CDR2 is LQKENI. The CDR3 is 18 amino acids. With V trimmed by 3 bases and J by 4 bases, 13 bases remained unmatched.

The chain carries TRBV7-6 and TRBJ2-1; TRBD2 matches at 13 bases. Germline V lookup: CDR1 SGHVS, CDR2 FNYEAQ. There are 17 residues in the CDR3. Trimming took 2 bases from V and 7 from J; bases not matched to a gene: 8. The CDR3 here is CASSLNPGTSGMNEQFF. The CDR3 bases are TGTGCCAGCAGCTTAAACCCTGGGACTAGCGGGATGAATGAGCAGTTCTTC.

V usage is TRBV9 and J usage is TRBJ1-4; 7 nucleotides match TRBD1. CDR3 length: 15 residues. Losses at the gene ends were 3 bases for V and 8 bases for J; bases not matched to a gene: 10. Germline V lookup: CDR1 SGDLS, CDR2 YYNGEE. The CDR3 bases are TGTGCCAGCAGCGCCAACGACAGGGCGAGAGAAAAACTGTTTTTT. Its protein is CASSANDRAREKLFF.

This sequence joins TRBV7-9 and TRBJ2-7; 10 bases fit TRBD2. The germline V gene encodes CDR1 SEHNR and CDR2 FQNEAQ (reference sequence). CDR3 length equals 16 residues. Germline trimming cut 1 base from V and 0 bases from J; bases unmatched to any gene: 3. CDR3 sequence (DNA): TGTGCCAGCAGCTTAGTCGGACTAGCGGACTCCTACGAGCAGTACTTC. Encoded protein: CASSLVGLADSYEQYF.